The 14 T cell receptor beta chains reported below all come from one sample, sequenced in a study of blood T cell repertoires in COVID-19. Repertoires were generated with immunoSEQ multiplex PCR, while TCRdb's copy carries only in-frame clones and drops some. The repertoire holds roughly 200,000 clones, roughly 90% seen once, with 15% to 20% in the top ten. Sample: peripheral blood. These receptors were obtained from a man aged 50-60 years with COVID-19, enrolled during active disease.

The V call is TRBV6-5, the J call TRBJ1-1; 7 nucleotides align to TRBD1. The trim removed 10 bases at V and 0 bases at J, leaving 2 bases unmatched. Germline CDR1 is MNHEY and CDR2 is SVGAGI. CDR3 size: 12 residues. CDR3 amino acids: CATTGLNTEAFF. CDR3 DNA: TGTGCCACGACAGGGTTGAACACTGAAGCTTTCTTT.

The genes are TRBV2 and TRBJ2-5; a possible D gene is TRBD2 (6 bases). Germline-derived CDR1 and CDR2 are SNHLY and FYNNEI. The ends were cut back, 1 base at V and 5 bases at J, with 11 bases in the middle. The CDR3 has 14 amino acids. CDR3 residues: CASSEDSRGETQYF. The CDR3 nucleotides read TGTGCCAGCAGTGAAGACTCGCGGGGCGAGACCCAGTACTTC. Variable domain in full (rest from reference TRBV2 and TRBJ2-5): EPEVTQTPSHQVTQMGQEVILRCVPISNHLYFYWYRQILGQKVEFLVSFYNNEISEKSEIFDDQFSVERPDGSNFTLKIRSTKLEDSAMYFCASSEDSRGETQYFGPGTRLLVL.

The rearrangement uses TRBV10-2 and TRBJ2-1, with unresolved D. Germline loops: CDR1 WSHSY, CDR2 SAAADI. The V gene lost 3 bases and the J gene lost 6 bases, with 3 bases spanning the gap. CDR3 length: 11 residues. CDR3: CASSDLNEQFF. The CDR3 DNA is TGCGCCAGCAGTGATCTCAATGAGCAGTTCTTC.

The chain is built from TRBV5-1 and TRBJ2-5; D is unclear. Germline V gene data show CDR1 as SGHRS and CDR2 as YFSETQ. Trimming took off 0 bases at V and 3 bases at J, with 6 bases between the two ends. This CDR3 region has 13 residues. In DNA form, the CDR3 reads TGCGCCAGCAGCTTGGTCTTCGAAGAGACCCAGTACTTC. Translation: CASSLVFEETQYF.

The chain uses TRBV6-6 and TRBJ1-1, with 9 positions matching TRBD1. The length of the CDR3 is 15 residues. J was trimmed by 0 bases and V by 8 bases; bases with no gene match: 7. Germline-derived CDR1 and CDR2 are MNHNY and SVGAGI (reference sequence). CDR3 bases: TGTGCCAGCTCCGACAGGGGGTCGCTGAACACTGAAGCTTTCTTT. Residues: CASSDRGSLNTEAFF.

This clone was picked up a small number of times. The gene calls are TRBV10-2 and TRBJ1-5, with D possibly matching TRBD1 (5 bases). V was cut by 2 bases and J by 2 bases, with 7 bases left in between. The CDR3 has 14 residues. Germline V gives CDR1 WSHSY, CDR2 SAAADI. The CDR3 bases are TGCGCCAGCAGTGAGGCGGGGGGCAATCAGCCCCAGCATTTT. Translation gives CASSEAGGNQPQHF.

The chain uses TRBV7-2 and TRBJ2-3, with 11 positions matching TRBD1. Trimming at V came to 4 bases and at J to 1 base, leaving 1 base not matched to a gene. Germline-derived CDR1 and CDR2 are SGHTA and FQGNSA. The CDR3 is 15 residues long. Here the CDR3 DNA reads TGTGCCAGCAGCTCGGACAGGGGGCGCACAGATACGCAGTATTTT. Translating gives CASSSDRGRTDTQYF.

The chain carries TRBV5-8 and TRBJ1-3, with D unresolved. The V end lost 6 bases, the J end lost 3 bases, and 7 bases lay between the germline ends. Germline assignment: CDR1 SGHTS and CDR2 YDEGEE. CDR3 length equals 12 residues. Here the CDR3 reads CASTFLGNTIYF. In DNA form, the CDR3 reads TGTGCCAGCACCTTCCTTGGAAACACCATATATTTT.

V and J are TRBV25-1 and TRBJ1-6, with TRBD1 matching over 7 bases. Trimming cost V 3 bases and J 7 bases; bases outside gene matches: 12. CDR3 length: 17 residues. Germline V gives CDR1 MGHDK, CDR2 SYGVNS. DNA of the CDR3: TGTGCCAGCAGTGAGGGGAAAGAGGGGGCTCGCAATTCACCCCTCCACTTT. The encoded protein is CASSEGKEGARNSPLHF.

The V call is TRBV5-4, the J call TRBJ2-1; a weak D match, TRBD2 (6 bases). The V gene lost 0 bases and the J gene lost 6 bases, with 16 bases spanning the gap. The CDR3 length is 16 residues. Germline assignment: CDR1 SGHNT and CDR2 YYREEE (reference sequence). CDR3 nucleotides: TGTGCCAGCAGCTTGGATGGGAGGCCCAAGCCCAATGAGCAGTTCTTC. Encoded protein: CASSLDGRPKPNEQFF.

DNA of the CDR3: TGTGCCATCAGTGAAACTCGTCCGGGTACGGGAAAACTGTTTTTT. Protein product: CAISETRPGTGKLFF. The chain links TRBV10-3 to TRBJ1-4; D is unclear. V was trimmed by 3 bases and J by 10 bases, leaving 18 bases between them. CDR3 size: 15 residues. Germline CDR1 ENHRY, CDR2 SYGVKD.

The chain carries TRBV12-3 or TRBV12-4 and TRBJ2-5; 7 positions agree with TRBD2. Trimming removed 7 bases from V and 5 bases from J; junction bases left unmatched: 7. This CDR3 is built from 13 residues. CDR3 DNA: TGTGCCAGCACCCGCGGGGGTTGGGAGACCCAGTACTTC. Protein: CASTRGGWETQYF.

The V gene is TRBV19, the J gene TRBJ1-5; D ambiguous. Germline CDR1 is LNHDA and CDR2 is SQIVND (reference sequence). Trimming removed 1 base from V and 4 bases from J, with 11 bases in between. The CDR3 runs to 15 residues. The CDR3 loop is CASSIGNRENQPQHF. The CDR3 DNA follows: TGTGCCAGTAGTATAGGGAACAGAGAAAATCAGCCCCAGCATTTT.

V and J are TRBV6-5 and TRBJ2-5; 11 nucleotides agree with TRBD1. This CDR3 comprises 14 residues. V shed 5 bases, J shed 4 bases, and the junction held 3 bases outside the gene matches. Germline CDR1 and CDR2: MNHEY and SVGAGI. This CDR3 is CASSRGTGGETQYF. CDR3 bases: TGTGCCAGCAGTCGCGGGACAGGGGGAGAGACCCAGTACTTC.